The clone carrying this TCR beta chain appeared a few times. Antigen: not known. This CDR3 has 17 amino acids. V dropped 1 base and J dropped 3 bases, with 16 bases sitting between them. Germline lookup yields CDR1 SGHNT and CDR2 YYREEE (reference sequence). 13 Jbeta primers and 60 Vbeta primers were used for the PCR. Per the authors' pipeline: In a later analysis, the count reached 75 million to 90 million unique TCR beta chains, with around 11 million shared. Repertoires were generated with immunoSEQ multiplex PCR, while TCRdb's copy carries only in-frame clones and drops some. The V and J calls and clone size were taken over from that table, and D and trimming were inferred from the DNA. The sample contains some 140,000 clones, 65% to 75% of which appear only once. This specimen comes from a study of cytomegalovirus exposure and HLA in healthy donors. Among the donors, all were healthy bone marrow donors.

Points from the study as a whole: V- and J-gene trimming of TCR beta was linked (in a later analysis) to a missense DCLRE1C variant. While the bulk of TCR sequences proved rare, some public TCRs turned up in many donors.

The receptor was derived from a man younger than 35 in good health and CMV-seronegative. Sequenced sample: PBMCs. This chain connects TRBV5-4 to TRBJ2-2, with D possibly matching TRBD2 (5 bases). The CDR3 reads CASSLMPRDYDTGELFF. CDR3 bases: TGTGCCAGCAGCTTGATGCCGAGGGATTATGACACCGGGGAGCTGTTTTTT.